This is a list of T cell receptor beta chains from one sample in a study of shared clonotypes between healthy human individuals. TCRdb's table, derived via immunoSEQ multiplex PCR, lists solely in-frame clones and lacks some. The data hold 2.3 million or so clones, with over 90% observed a single time. Sequencing used naive CD4+ T cells from PBMCs. The receptors shown here come from a man younger than 35 in good health. Some clones in this sample may be carry-over from other donors' samples. Both conserved end residues are part of each CDR3. D genes are given only for firm matches. Part of the rows lack a size; the others show once, few, many or a class for expanded clones.

>NA|TRBD2|TRBJ2-5|TRBV28
TGTGCCAGCAGTCCAAGTAGCGGGACTAGCGGCCGGTGGACCCAGTACTTC
CASSPSSGTSGRWTQYF
>NA|NA|TRBJ2-1|TRBV18
TGTGCCAGCTCAGCCGCAGGGAAAGACAATGAGCAGTTCTTC
CASSAAGKDNEQFF
>once|NA|TRBJ2-5|TRBV11-2
TGTGCCAGCAGCTTGCGGCCGGGTACGGGGACCCAGTACTTC
CASSLRPGTGTQYF
>NA|TRBD2|TRBJ2-1|TRBV10-3
TGTGCCATCACCACTAGCGGGGGGTACAATGAGCAGTTCTTC
CAITTSGGYNEQFF
>NA|TRBD1|TRBJ2-7|TRBV2
TGTGCCAGCAGTGAAGATGAGGGACAGGACACCTCCGGGGCCTACGAGCAGTACTTC
CASSEDEGQDTSGAYEQYF
>NA|NA|TRBJ1-2|TRBV7-9
TGTGCCAGCAGCTTGAATCCTTCTAACTATGGCTACACCTTC
CASSLNPSNYGYTF
>once|NA|TRBJ1-5|TRBV28
TGTGCCAGCAGGTCACCACGGTCAAACAAAGGGATGTATCAGCCCCAGCATTTT
CASRSPRSNKGMYQPQHF
>NA|NA|TRBJ1-1|TRBV7-9
TGTGCCAGCAGCCCTAGGTTTAAAGGGGCGGGGAACACTGAAGCTTTCTTT
CASSPRFKGAGNTEAFF
>NA|NA|TRBJ2-1|TRBV4-3
TGCGCCAGCAGCCAAGGGACGAGGTCCTACAATGAGCAGTTCTTC
CASSQGTRSYNEQFF
>NA|NA|TRBJ2-3|TRBV5-1
TGCGCCAGCAGCACCAACACAGATACGCAGTATTTT
CASSTNTDTQYF
>NA|TRBD1|TRBJ1-1|TRBV6-5
TGTGCCAGCAGTTATAACAGGGGGCCTGAAGCTTTCTTT
CASSYNRGPEAFF
>NA|NA|TRBJ2-2|TRBV9
TGTGCCAGCAGCGTAGGACAAGCAAACACCGGGGAGCTGTTTTTT
CASSVGQANTGELFF
>NA|NA|TRBJ2-5|TRBV5-1
TGCGCCAGCAGCTTGCCAGGGCAAGAGACCCAGTACTTC
CASSLPGQETQYF
>NA|TRBD2|TRBJ2-1|TRBV29-1
TGCAGCGTTGAGGGGAGACTAGCGGACTACAATGAGCAGTTCTTC
CSVEGRLADYNEQFF
>NA|NA|TRBJ2-5|TRBV5-1
TGCGCCAGCAGCTCGAGAACCGGGACTCCCCAAGAGACCCAGTACTTC
CASSSRTGTPQETQYF
>NA|TRBD1|TRBJ1-6|TRBV28
TGTGCCAGCATCGGCCCGGGACAGGGGTATTCACCCCTCCACTTT
CASIGPGQGYSPLHF
>many|NA|TRBJ2-1|TRBV11-1
TGTGCCAGCAGCGACGGACAGAAAACCTACAATGAGCAGTTCTTC
CASSDGQKTYNEQFF
>NA|NA|TRBJ1-3|TRBV19
TGTGCCAGCAGCCCCCTTTTAACTGGGGGGCCCTCTGGAAACACCATATATTTT
CASSPLLTGGPSGNTIYF
>once|NA|TRBJ2-5|TRBV28
TGTGCCAGCAGTTTGTGGTACCAGGATTTAAAGGAGACCCAGTACTTC
CASSLWYQDLKETQYF
>NA|TRBD1|TRBJ1-1|TRBV7-3
TGTGCCAGCAGCTCCCAGGGGGCTACTGAAGCTTTCTTT
CASSSQGATEAFF
>once|NA|TRBJ1-1|TRBV7-6
TGTGCCAGCAGCTTAGCGGGGGAAGCTTTCTTT
CASSLAGEAFF